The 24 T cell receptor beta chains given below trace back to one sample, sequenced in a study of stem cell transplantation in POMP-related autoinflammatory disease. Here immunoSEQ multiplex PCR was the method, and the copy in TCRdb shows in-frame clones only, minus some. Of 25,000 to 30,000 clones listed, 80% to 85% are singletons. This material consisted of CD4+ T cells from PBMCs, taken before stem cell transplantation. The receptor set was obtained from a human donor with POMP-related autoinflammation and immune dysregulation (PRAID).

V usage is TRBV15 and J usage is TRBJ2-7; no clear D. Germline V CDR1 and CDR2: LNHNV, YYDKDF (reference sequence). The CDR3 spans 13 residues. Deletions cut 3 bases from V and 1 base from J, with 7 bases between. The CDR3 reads CATSSVYSYEQYF. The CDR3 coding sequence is TGTGCCACCAGCAGCGTCTATTCCTACGAGCAGTACTTC.

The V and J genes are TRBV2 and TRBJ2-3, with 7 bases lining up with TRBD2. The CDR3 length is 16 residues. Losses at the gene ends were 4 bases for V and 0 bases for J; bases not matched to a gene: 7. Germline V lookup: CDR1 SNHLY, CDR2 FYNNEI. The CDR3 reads CASSAIGTTSTDTQYF. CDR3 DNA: TGTGCCAGCAGTGCAATTGGGACTACTAGCACAGATACGCAGTATTTT.

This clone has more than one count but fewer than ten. CDR3: CASSLVDSQETQYF. CDR3 DNA sequence: TGCGCCAGCAGCTTGGTCGACAGCCAAGAGACCCAGTACTTC. The chain carries TRBV5-1 and TRBJ2-5, with a tentative D call TRBD1 (5 bases). The CDR3 sequence is 14 residues long. Germline V lookup: CDR1 SGHRS, CDR2 YFSETQ. V lost 0 bases and J 1 base, leaving 7 bases between the germline ends.

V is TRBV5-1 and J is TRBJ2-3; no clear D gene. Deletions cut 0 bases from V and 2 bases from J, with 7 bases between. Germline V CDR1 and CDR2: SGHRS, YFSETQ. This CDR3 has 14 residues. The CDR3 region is CASSLAAFTDTQYF. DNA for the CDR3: TGCGCCAGCAGCTTGGCCGCCTTCACAGATACGCAGTATTTT.

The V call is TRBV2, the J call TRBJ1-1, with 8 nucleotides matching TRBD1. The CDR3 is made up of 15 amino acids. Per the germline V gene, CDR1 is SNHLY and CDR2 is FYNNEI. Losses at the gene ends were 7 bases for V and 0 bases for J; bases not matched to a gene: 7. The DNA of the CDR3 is TGTGCCAGCAACCTTCAGGGGGCTATGAACACTGAAGCTTTCTTT. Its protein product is CASNLQGAMNTEAFF.

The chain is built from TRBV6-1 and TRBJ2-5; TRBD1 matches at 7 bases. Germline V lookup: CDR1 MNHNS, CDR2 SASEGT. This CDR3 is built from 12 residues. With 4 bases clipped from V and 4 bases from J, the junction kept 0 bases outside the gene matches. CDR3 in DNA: TGTGCCAGCAGTGGGGACAGAGAGACCCAGTACTTC. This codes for CASSGDRETQYF.

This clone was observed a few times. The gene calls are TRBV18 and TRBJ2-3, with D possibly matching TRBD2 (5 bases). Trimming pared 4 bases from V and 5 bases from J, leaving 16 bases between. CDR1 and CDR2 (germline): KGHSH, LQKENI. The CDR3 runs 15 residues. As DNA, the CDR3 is TGTGCCAGCTCACTTCCCGGCCGGGGAGTAGATACGCAGTATTTT. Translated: CASSLPGRGVDTQYF. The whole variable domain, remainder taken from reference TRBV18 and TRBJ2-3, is NAGVMQNPRHLVRRRGQEARLRCSPMKGHSHVYWYRQLPEEGLKFMVYLQKENIIDESGMPKERFSAEFPKEGPSILRIQQVVRGDSAAYFCASSLPGRGVDTQYFGPGTRLTVL.

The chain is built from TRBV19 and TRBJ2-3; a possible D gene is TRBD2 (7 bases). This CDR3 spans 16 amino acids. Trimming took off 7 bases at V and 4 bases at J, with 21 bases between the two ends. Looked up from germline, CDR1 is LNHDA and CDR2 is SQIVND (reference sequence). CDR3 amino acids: CASMPVGLGGADTQYF. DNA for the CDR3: TGTGCCAGTATGCCGGTCGGACTAGGGGGGGCAGATACGCAGTATTTT.

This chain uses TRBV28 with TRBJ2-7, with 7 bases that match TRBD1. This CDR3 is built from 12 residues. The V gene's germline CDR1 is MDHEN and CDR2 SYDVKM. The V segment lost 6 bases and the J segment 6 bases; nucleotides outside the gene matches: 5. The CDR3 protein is CASSLDRAEQYF. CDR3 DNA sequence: TGTGCCAGCAGCCTTGACAGGGCCGAGCAGTACTTC.

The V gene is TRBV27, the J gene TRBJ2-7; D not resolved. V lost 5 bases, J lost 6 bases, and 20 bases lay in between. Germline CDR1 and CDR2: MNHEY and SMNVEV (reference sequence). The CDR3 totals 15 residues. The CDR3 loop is CASSPTRDPPSEQYF. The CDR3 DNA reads TGTGCCAGCAGTCCAACACGTGATCCGCCCTCCGAGCAGTACTTC.

The CDR3 spells CASSLGGLAGPNTGELFF. The CDR3 coding sequence is TGCGCCAGCAGCTTGGGGGGACTAGCGGGGCCGAACACCGGGGAGCTGTTTTTT. The chain has TRBV5-1 and TRBJ2-2; TRBD2 agrees at 13 bases. The CDR3 length is 18 residues. V shed 0 bases and J 0 bases; nucleotides not matched to a gene: 2. The germline CDR1 and CDR2 sequences are SGHRS and YFSETQ.

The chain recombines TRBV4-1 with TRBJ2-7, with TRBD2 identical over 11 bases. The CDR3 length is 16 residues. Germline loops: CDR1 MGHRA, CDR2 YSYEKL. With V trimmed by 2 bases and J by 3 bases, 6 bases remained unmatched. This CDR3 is CASSQMYSGRDYEQYF. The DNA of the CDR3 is TGCGCCAGCAGCCAAATGTATAGCGGGAGGGACTACGAGCAGTACTTC.

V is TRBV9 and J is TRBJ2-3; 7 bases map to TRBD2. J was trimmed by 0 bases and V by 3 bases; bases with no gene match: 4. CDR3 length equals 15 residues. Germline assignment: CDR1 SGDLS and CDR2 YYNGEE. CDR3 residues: CASSARAGSTDTQYF. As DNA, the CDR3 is TGTGCCAGCAGCGCCCGAGCGGGAAGCACAGATACGCAGTATTTT.

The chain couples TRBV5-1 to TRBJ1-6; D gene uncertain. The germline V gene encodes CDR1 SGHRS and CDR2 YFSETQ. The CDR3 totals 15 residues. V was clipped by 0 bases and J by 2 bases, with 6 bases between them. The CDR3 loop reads CASSLGAAYNSPLHF. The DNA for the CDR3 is TGCGCCAGCAGCTTGGGGGCAGCCTATAATTCACCCCTCCACTTT.

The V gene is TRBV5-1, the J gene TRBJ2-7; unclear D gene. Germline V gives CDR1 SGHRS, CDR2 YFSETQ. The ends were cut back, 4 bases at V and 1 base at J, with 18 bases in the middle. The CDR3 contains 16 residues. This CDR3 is CASSREGPTLSYEQYF. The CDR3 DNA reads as TGCGCCAGCAGCAGAGAAGGACCAACCCTATCCTACGAGCAGTACTTC.

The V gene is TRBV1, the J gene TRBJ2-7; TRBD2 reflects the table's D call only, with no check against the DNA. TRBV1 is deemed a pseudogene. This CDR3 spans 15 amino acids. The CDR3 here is CTSSQGREGTYEQYF. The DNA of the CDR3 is TGCACCAGCAGCCAAGGCCGCGAGGGCACCTACGAGCAGTACTTC.

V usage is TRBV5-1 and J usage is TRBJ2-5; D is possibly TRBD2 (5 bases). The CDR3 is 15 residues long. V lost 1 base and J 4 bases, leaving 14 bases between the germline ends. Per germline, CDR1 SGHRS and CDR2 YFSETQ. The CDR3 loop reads CASSLLAGQVETQYF. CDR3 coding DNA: TGCGCCAGCAGCTTGCTAGCCGGGCAGGTAGAGACCCAGTACTTC.

In DNA, the CDR3 is TGCGCCAGCAGCCCGGGGCGCAGGGAGGACGAGCAGTACTTC. Protein: CASSPGRREDEQYF. The chain uses TRBV5-1 and TRBJ2-7; weak D call: TRBD2 (6 bases). CDR1 and CDR2 from the germline V gene are SGHRS and YFSETQ. This CDR3 contains 14 residues. The V and J ends lost 4 bases and 5 bases respectively, with 16 bases between them. Supplemented by reference TRBV5-1 and TRBJ2-7, the full variable domain reads KAGVTQTPRYLIKTRGQQVTLSCSPISGHRSVSWYQQTPGQGLQFLFEYFSETQRNKGNFPGRFSGRQFSNSRSEMNVSTLELGDSALYLCASSPGRREDEQYFGPGTRLTVT.

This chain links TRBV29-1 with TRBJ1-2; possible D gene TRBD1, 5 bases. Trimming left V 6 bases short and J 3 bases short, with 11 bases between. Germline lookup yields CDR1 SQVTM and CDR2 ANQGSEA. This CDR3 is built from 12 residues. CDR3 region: CSVTGDYYGYTF. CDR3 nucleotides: TGCAGCGTGACGGGGGACTACTATGGCTACACCTTC.

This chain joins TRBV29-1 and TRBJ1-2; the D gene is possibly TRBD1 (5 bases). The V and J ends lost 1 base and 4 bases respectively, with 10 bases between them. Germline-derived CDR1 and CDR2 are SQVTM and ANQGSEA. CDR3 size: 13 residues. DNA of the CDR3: TGCAGCGTTGAAGGCCCAGGGAGCTATGGCTACACCTTC. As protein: CSVEGPGSYGYTF.

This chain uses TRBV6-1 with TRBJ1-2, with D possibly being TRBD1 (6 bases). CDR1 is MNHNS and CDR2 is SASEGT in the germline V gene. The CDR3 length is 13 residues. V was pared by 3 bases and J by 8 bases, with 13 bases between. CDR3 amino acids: CASSELGAGGYTF. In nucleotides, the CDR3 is TGTGCCAGCAGTGAGCTGGGGGCGGGGGGCTACACCTTC.

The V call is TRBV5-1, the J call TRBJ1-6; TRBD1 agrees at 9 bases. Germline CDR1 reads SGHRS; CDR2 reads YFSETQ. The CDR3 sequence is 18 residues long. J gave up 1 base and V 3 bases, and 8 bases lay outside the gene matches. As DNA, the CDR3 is TGCGCCAGCAGCTGGGGACAGGGAGGGACGTCCTATAATTCACCCCTCCACTTT. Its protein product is CASSWGQGGTSYNSPLHF.

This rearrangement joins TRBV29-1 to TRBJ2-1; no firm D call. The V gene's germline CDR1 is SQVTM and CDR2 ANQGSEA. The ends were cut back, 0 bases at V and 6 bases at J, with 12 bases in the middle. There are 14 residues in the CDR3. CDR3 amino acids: CSVEDSWSINEQFF. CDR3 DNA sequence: TGCAGCGTTGAAGATTCGTGGAGTATCAATGAGCAGTTCTTC.

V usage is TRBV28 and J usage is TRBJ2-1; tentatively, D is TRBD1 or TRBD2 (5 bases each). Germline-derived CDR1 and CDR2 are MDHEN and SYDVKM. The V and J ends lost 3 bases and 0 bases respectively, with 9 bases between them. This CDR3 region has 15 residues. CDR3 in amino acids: CASSLPGSSYNEQFF. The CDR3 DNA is TGTGCCAGCAGTTTGCCAGGGAGCTCCTACAATGAGCAGTTCTTC. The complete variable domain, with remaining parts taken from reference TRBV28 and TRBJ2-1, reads DVKVTQSSRYLVKRTGEKVFLECVQDMDHENMFWYRQDPGLGLRLIYFSYDVKMKEKGDIPEGYSVSREKKERFSLILESASTNQTSMYLCASSLPGSSYNEQFFGPGTRLTVL.